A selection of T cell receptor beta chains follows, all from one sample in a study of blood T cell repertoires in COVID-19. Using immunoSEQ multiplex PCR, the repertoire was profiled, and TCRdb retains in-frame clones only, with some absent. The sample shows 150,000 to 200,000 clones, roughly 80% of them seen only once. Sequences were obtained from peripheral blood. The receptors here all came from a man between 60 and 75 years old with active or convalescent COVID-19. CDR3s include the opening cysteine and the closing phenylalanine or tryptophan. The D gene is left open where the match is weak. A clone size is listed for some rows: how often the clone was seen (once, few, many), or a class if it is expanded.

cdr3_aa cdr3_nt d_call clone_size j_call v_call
CAWSETGTGSNEQFF TGTGCCTGGAGTGAAACCGGGACAGGATCCAATGAGCAGTTCTTC TRBD1 NA TRBJ2-1 TRBV30
CASSEAWTGRSPLHF TGTGCCAGCAGTGAAGCCTGGACAGGTCGTTCACCCCTCCACTTT TRBD1 NA TRBJ1-6 TRBV2
CASSLTGPGELFF TGTGCCAGCAGTCTCACAGGACCCGGGGAGCTGTTTTTT NA NA TRBJ2-2 TRBV12-3/TRBV12-4
CASSQEGAAGPVYF TGTGCCAGCAGCCAAGAAGGCGCGGCAGGGCCCGTATATTTT NA few TRBJ1-3 TRBV3-1/TRBV3-2
CATSRVLNQPQHF TGTGCCACCAGCAGAGTGCTAAATCAGCCCCAGCATTTT NA NA TRBJ1-5 TRBV15
CASSLQVDTEAFF TGTGCCAGTAGCCTTCAGGTTGACACTGAAGCTTTCTTT NA once TRBJ1-1 TRBV19
CAISDSTGKETQYF TGTGCCATCAGTGACTCGACAGGTAAAGAGACCCAGTACTTC NA few TRBJ2-5 TRBV10-3
CATSDAAGANVLTF TGTGCCACCAGTGATGCAGCTGGGGCCAACGTCCTGACTTTC NA NA TRBJ2-6 TRBV24-1
CASSVATWGGTWSDTQYF TGTGCCAGCAGCGTAGCTACATGGGGCGGGACCTGGAGTGATACGCAGTATTTT NA NA TRBJ2-3 TRBV9
CASSSLGFGPQHF TGTGCCAGCAGTTCTCTCGGGTTCGGGCCCCAGCATTTT NA NA TRBJ1-5 TRBV12-3/TRBV12-4
CASSLEGQKNSPLHF TGCGCCAGCAGCTTGGAGGGACAGAAGAATTCACCCCTCCACTTT TRBD1 NA TRBJ1-6 TRBV5-1
CASRKNSGSFRNTDTQYF TGTGCCAGCAGGAAGAATAGCGGATCCTTCCGAAACACAGATACGCAGTATTTT NA once TRBJ2-3 TRBV5-5
CASSYRGHNYGYTF TGTGCCAGCAGTTATCGAGGACATAACTATGGCTACACCTTC NA few TRBJ1-2 TRBV27
CASSLFRGTEAFF TGTGCCAGCAGTTTGTTTCGGGGCACTGAAGCTTTCTTT NA NA TRBJ1-1 TRBV6-5
CASSQTTGFGTEAFF TGTGCCAGCAGCCAAACTACAGGGTTCGGGACTGAAGCTTTCTTT NA NA TRBJ1-1 TRBV16
CSVERGGEESEQYF TGCAGCGTTGAAAGGGGCGGGGAGGAAAGCGAGCAGTACTTC NA once TRBJ2-7 TRBV29-1
CASSLLAGEKGDEQFF TGTGCCAGCAGTTTACTAGCGGGCGAGAAAGGCGATGAGCAGTTCTTC TRBD2 NA TRBJ2-1 TRBV28
CASSLGRVVEKLFF TGCGCCAGCAGCTTGGGACGGGTCGTGGAAAAACTGTTTTTT NA NA TRBJ1-4 TRBV5-1